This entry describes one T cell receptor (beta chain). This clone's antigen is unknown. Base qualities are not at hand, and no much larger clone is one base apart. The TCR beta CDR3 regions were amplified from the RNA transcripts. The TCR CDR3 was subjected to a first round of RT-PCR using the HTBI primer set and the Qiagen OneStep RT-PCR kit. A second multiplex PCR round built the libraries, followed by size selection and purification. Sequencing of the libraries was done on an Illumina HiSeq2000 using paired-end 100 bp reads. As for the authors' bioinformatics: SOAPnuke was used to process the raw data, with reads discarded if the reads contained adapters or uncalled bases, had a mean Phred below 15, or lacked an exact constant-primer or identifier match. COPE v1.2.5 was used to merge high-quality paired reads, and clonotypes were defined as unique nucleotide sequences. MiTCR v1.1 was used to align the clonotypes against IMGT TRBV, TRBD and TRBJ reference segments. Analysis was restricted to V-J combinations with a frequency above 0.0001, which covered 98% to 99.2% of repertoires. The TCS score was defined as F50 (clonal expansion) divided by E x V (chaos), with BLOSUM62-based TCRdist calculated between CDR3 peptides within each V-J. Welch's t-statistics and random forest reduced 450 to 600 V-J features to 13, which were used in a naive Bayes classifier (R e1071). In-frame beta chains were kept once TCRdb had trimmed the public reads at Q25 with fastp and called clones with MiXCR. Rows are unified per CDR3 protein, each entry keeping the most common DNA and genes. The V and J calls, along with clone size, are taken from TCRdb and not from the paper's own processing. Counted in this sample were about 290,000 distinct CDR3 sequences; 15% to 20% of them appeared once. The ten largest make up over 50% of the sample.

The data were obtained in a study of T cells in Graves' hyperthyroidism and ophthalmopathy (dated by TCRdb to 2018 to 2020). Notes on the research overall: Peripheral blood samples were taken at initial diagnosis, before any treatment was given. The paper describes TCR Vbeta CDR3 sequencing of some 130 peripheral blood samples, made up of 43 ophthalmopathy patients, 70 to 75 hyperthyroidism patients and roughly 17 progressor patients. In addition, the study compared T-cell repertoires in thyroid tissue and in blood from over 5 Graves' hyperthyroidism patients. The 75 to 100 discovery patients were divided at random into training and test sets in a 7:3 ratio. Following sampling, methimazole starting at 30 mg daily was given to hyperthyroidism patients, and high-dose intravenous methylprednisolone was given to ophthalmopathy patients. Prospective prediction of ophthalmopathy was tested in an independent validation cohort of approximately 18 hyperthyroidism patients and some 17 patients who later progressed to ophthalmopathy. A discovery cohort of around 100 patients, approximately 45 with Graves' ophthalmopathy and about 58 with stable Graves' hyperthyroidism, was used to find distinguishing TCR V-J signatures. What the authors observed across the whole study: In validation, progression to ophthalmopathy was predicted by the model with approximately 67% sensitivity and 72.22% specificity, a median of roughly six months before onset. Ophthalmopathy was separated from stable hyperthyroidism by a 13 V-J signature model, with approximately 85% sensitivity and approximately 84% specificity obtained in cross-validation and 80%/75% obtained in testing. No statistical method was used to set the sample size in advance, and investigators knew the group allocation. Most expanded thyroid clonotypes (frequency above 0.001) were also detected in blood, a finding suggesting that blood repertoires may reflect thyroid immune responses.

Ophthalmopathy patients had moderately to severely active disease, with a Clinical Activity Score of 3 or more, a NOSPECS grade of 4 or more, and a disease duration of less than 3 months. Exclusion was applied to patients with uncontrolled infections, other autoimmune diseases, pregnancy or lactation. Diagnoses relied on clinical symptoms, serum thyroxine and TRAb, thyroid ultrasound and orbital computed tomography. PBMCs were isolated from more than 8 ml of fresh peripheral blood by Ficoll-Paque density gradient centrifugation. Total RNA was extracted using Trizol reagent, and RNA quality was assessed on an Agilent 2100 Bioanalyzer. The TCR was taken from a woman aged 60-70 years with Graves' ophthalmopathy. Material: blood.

CDR3 reads: CASSVEMRGREQYF. The nucleotides are TGTGCCAGCAGCGTAGAGATGAGGGGTAGGGAGCAGTACTTC. This chain joins TRBV9 to TRBJ2-7; the D gene could be either TRBD1 or TRBD2, each agreeing at 5 bases. CDR1 and CDR2, looked up from the germline V gene, are SGDLS and YYNGEE. V loses 0 bases of germline sequence and J loses 7 bases, and the interval between the two ends is 14 bases. Inclusive of the bounding cysteine and phenylalanine, the CDR3 is 14 residues long. The retained sequence is limited to the CDR3, 42 bases, with the frame set at the first base.